This passage covers 12 T cell receptor beta chains from one sample sequenced in a study of shared clonotypes between healthy human individuals. Assay used: immunoSEQ multiplex PCR; TCRdb lists only in-frame clones, some missing. The table lists around 700,000 clones, about three quarters of them singletons. The sample consisted of memory CD4+ T cells sorted from blood. Subset specified: CD45RA-negative fraction. All receptors derive from a woman aged 25 to 39 in good health.

The chain couples TRBV19 to TRBJ2-2; D call uncertain. V lost 8 bases, J lost 4 bases, and 8 bases lay in between. The CDR3 has 12 amino acids. The V gene's germline CDR1 is LNHDA and CDR2 SQIVND (reference sequence). CDR3 sequence (DNA): TGTGCCAGTCGAGAGGCCACCGGGGAGCTGTTTTTT. Its translation: CASREATGELFF.

This chain joins TRBV10-3 and TRBJ2-7; D gene ambiguous. Trimming left V 1 base short and J 6 bases short, with 13 bases between. Germline lookup yields CDR1 ENHRY and CDR2 SYGVKD. The length of the CDR3 is 14 residues. In nucleotides, the CDR3 is TGTGCCATCAGTGAGTTGGGGTCTCAGGCCGAGCAGTACTTC. It codes for CAISELGSQAEQYF.

The chain has TRBV7-2 and TRBJ2-7; 8 bases fit TRBD2. J lost 6 bases, V lost 5 bases, and 12 bases had no gene match. Per germline, CDR1 SGHTA and CDR2 FQGNSA. CDR3 length equals 15 residues. Written as DNA, the CDR3 is TGTGCCAGCAGCCCAAAGAGAGCGGGAGCTATCGAGCAGTACTTC. This sequence encodes CASSPKRAGAIEQYF.

This CDR3 reads CASSMVGRVGLFF. The CDR3 coding sequence is TGTGCCAGTAGTATGGTGGGAAGGGTTGGTCTTTTCTTT. The chain employs TRBV19 and TRBJ1-1, with D hard to call. This CDR3 region has 13 residues. CDR1 is LNHDA, CDR2 SQIVND, per germline (reference sequence). V shed 3 bases and J shed 13 bases, with 18 bases lying between them. The complete variable domain, with remaining parts taken from reference TRBV19 and TRBJ1-1, reads DGGITQSPKYLFRKEGQNVTLSCEQNLNHDAMYWYRQDPGQGLRLIYYSQIVNDFQKGDIAEGYSVSREKKESFPLTVTSAQKNPTAFYLCASSMVGRVGLFFGQGTRLTVV.

The V and J genes are TRBV6-5 and TRBJ2-3; 9 bases match TRBD1. Germline trimming cut 6 bases from V and 9 bases from J; bases unmatched to any gene: 13. The CDR3 spans 15 residues. Germline CDR1 MNHEY, CDR2 SVGAGI. The CDR3 region has the DNA TGTGCCAGCAGCTATTCAAAGGGACAGGGCCGAACGCAGTATTTT. Protein product: CASSYSKGQGRTQYF.

The J gene is TRBJ2-3, the V gene TRBV28; possible D gene TRBD2, 5 bases. This CDR3 has 14 residues. The V end lost 6 bases, the J end lost 3 bases, and 13 bases lay between the germline ends. Germline assignment: CDR1 MDHEN and CDR2 SYDVKM. The CDR3 DNA sequence: TGTGCCAGCAGCCTCCAGACGGGGACAGATACGCAGTATTTT. Translated: CASSLQTGTDTQYF.

The chain links TRBV11-3 to TRBJ2-3, with 9 bases that match TRBD1. With V trimmed by 3 bases and J by 4 bases, 5 bases remained unmatched. There are 15 residues in the CDR3. Germline V gives CDR1 SGHNT, CDR2 YENEEA. Here the CDR3 DNA reads TGTGCCAGCAGCTTCGGGACAGGGAGTTCAGATACGCAGTATTTT. Translation gives CASSFGTGSSDTQYF.

As DNA, the CDR3 is TGCAGCGCCCCGGACCAGCGGAAAGAGACCCAGTACTTC. As protein: CSAPDQRKETQYF. The gene calls are TRBV29-1 and TRBJ2-5; tentative D call: TRBD2 (5 bases). Germline V gives CDR1 SQVTM, CDR2 ANQGSEA. The CDR3 spans 13 residues. V was cut by 7 bases and J by 3 bases, with 15 bases left in between.

The genes are TRBV6-6 and TRBJ1-1, with TRBD1 matching over 8 bases. The CDR3 contains 14 residues. V lost 4 bases and J lost 5; bases outside the gene matches: 6. CDR1 and CDR2 (germline): MNHNY, SVGAGI (reference sequence). CDR3 sequence reads: CASSSGQGGTEAFF. The CDR3 DNA is TGTGCCAGCAGTTCCGGACAGGGAGGAACTGAAGCTTTCTTT.

This chain uses TRBV19 with TRBJ1-4, with TRBD1 identical over 7 bases. V shed 7 bases, J shed 2 bases, and the junction held 4 bases outside the gene matches. CDR3 size: 14 residues. The V gene's germline CDR1 is LNHDA and CDR2 SQIVND (reference sequence). CDR3: CASTDRSTNEKLFF. CDR3 DNA sequence: TGTGCCAGTACGGACAGGTCGACTAATGAAAAACTGTTTTTT.

This clone was seen many times. CDR3 protein: CATSRGDRGVIGELFF. CDR3 bases: TGTGCCACCAGCAGAGGGGACAGGGGGGTAATCGGGGAGCTGTTTTTT. The chain carries TRBV15 and TRBJ2-2; 11 bases line up with TRBD1. There are 16 residues in the CDR3. With 1 base clipped from V and 7 bases from J, the junction kept 5 bases outside the gene matches. CDR1 is LNHNV, CDR2 YYDKDF, per germline (reference sequence).

V usage is TRBV9 and J usage is TRBJ2-1, with 7 bases matching TRBD2. V was clipped by 4 bases and J by 3 bases; unmatched bases: 10. This CDR3 is 16 amino acids long. Germline V gene sequence: CDR1 SGDLS, CDR2 YYNGEE. The CDR3 region has the DNA TGTGCCAGCAGCCCCCGTGGGGGGGAGGGCTACAATGAGCAGTTCTTC. This translates into CASSPRGGEGYNEQFF.